Listed below are T cell receptor beta chains from one sample, sequenced in a study of T cell responses to AZD1222 COVID-19 vaccine. Libraries were prepared by immunoSEQ multiplex PCR; TCRdb keeps only in-frame clonotypes and omits some of them. This sample yields some 140,000 clones, of which under 95% are seen a single time; around 18% belongs to the top ten. Sequenced here: peripheral blood, sampled on day 0 of AZD1222 vaccination. These receptors originate from an adult in good health. Both conserved end residues are part of each CDR3. A D gene is named only where the DNA matches it firmly. Expanded clones get a size class; other rows say once, few or many, or leave the size out.

d_call | j_call | v_call | clone_size | cdr3_nt | cdr3_aa
NA | TRBJ2-1 | TRBV19 | few | TGTGCCAGTAGTCGCGGAAGCTCCTACAATGAGCAGTTCTTC | CASSRGSSYNEQFF
NA | TRBJ1-3 | TRBV6-5 | NA | TGTGCCAGCAGTACAGGGAACTCTGGAAACACCATATATTTT | CASSTGNSGNTIYF
NA | TRBJ1-3 | TRBV28 | few | TGTGCCAGCAGTTTTTGGACGGCTGGAAACACCATATATTTT | CASSFWTAGNTIYF
NA | TRBJ1-3 | TRBV7-6 | NA | TGTGCCAGCAGCTTTGCCTTGGGACGGTACTCTGGAAACACCATATATTTT | CASSFALGRYSGNTIYF
NA | TRBJ1-4 | TRBV15 | NA | TGTGCCACCAGCAGAGGGTCTGAAAAACTGTTTTTT | CATSRGSEKLFF
NA | TRBJ1-2 | TRBV10-2 | NA | TGCGCCAGCAGGGACTGGGGCAGGGAGAGTGGCTACACCTTC | CASRDWGRESGYTF
NA | TRBJ2-1 | TRBV28 | NA | TGTGCCAGCAAACGACACAATGAGCAGTTCTTC | CASKRHNEQFF
NA | TRBJ2-5 | TRBV10-1 | NA | TGCGCCAGCAGCCAGCGGGTTGAAGAGACCCAGTACTTC | CASSQRVEETQYF
NA | TRBJ1-6 | TRBV28 | NA | TGTGCCAGCAGACTAGGAGGGACATCCCTTAATTCACCCCTCCACTTT | CASRLGGTSLNSPLHF
TRBD2 | TRBJ2-7 | TRBV5-1 | NA | TGCGCCAGCAGCTTGCGGACTAGCGGGTCCTACGAGCAGTACTTC | CASSLRTSGSYEQYF
NA | TRBJ2-7 | TRBV5-1 | NA | TGCGCCAGCAGCTTGGTGGGCAGCTACGAGCAGTACTTC | CASSLVGSYEQYF
NA | TRBJ2-1 | TRBV27 | NA | TGTGCCAGCAGCCCCAACCTCCCCGGCCCTGATAATGAGCAGTTCTTC | CASSPNLPGPDNEQFF
NA | TRBJ2-6 | TRBV7-8 | NA | TGTGCCAGCAGCTTAGGGGGACGAGCCTCCTCTGGGGCCAACGTCCTGACTTTC | CASSLGGRASSGANVLTF
NA | TRBJ2-1 | TRBV7-2 | NA | TGTGCCAGCAGCACGTCGTCGGTTACTGAGCAGTTCTTC | CASSTSSVTEQFF
NA | TRBJ1-2 | TRBV6-5 | NA | TGTGCCGCGGCGGGACGCTTCTATGGCTACACCTTC | CAAAGRFYGYTF
TRBD1 | TRBJ1-3 | TRBV9 | once | TGTGCCAGCAGCGTTCAGGACAGGGGGAGGTTGAACACCATATATTTT | CASSVQDRGRLNTIYF
NA | TRBJ1-5 | TRBV19 | NA | TGTGCCAGTATGGACAGTTATAGCAATCAGCCCCAGCATTTT | CASMDSYSNQPQHF
NA | TRBJ1-2 | TRBV10-3 | NA | TGTGCCATCACCGAACAGGGTGGTAGCTATGGCTACACCTTC | CAITEQGGSYGYTF
NA | TRBJ1-1 | TRBV20-1 | once | TGCAGTTTCAACCCCCAGCTCGAAGCTTTCTTT | CSFNPQLEAFF
NA | TRBJ2-1 | TRBV7-9 | NA | TGTGCCAGCAGCTTAGACGGTTACAATGAGCAGTTCTTC | CASSLDGYNEQFF
TRBD1 | TRBJ1-4 | TRBV20-1 | once | TGCAGTGCTAGTTGGCAGGGGGCCATTAATGAAAAACTGTTTTTT | CSASWQGAINEKLFF
NA | TRBJ1-3 | TRBV9 | NA | TGTGCCAGCTCGAGTGGAAACACCATATATTTT | CASSSGNTIYF
NA | TRBJ1-2 | TRBV7-9 | NA | TGTGCCAGCAGCTCGGACATCTATGGCTACACCTTC | CASSSDIYGYTF
TRBD1 | TRBJ1-2 | TRBV9 | NA | TGTGCCAGCAGCGGAGGACAGGGCAACTATGGCTACACCTTC | CASSGGQGNYGYTF
TRBD1 | TRBJ2-7 | TRBV29-1 | NA | TGCAGCGTTCCCGGGCCACAGGGGGGCTCCTACGAGCAGTACTTC | CSVPGPQGGSYEQYF
TRBD1 | TRBJ1-2 | TRBV27 | NA | TGTGCCAGCAGGACAGGGGGCTATGGCTACACCTTC | CASRTGGYGYTF
TRBD1 | TRBJ1-2 | TRBV5-4 | NA | TGTGCCAGCAGCTCGCAGACGGGACAGCATGGCTACACCTTC | CASSSQTGQHGYTF
NA | TRBJ1-2 | TRBV11-2 | NA | TGTGCCAGCGGCTCTTTGGGGGCGCGGAGTGGCTACACCTTC | CASGSLGARSGYTF
TRBD1 | TRBJ2-1 | TRBV9 | NA | TGTGCCGGCCTCCCCGGGACAGGGGGATTCTTC | CAGLPGTGGFF
NA | TRBJ1-1 | TRBV9 | NA | TGTGCCAGCAACAGAGAAATCGCGAACACTGAAGCTTTCTTT | CASNREIANTEAFF
NA | TRBJ1-2 | TRBV3-1/TRBV3-2 | NA | TGTGCCAGCAGCCAACCACGGAGCTATGGCTACACCTTC | CASSQPRSYGYTF
NA | TRBJ1-5 | TRBV27 | NA | TGTGCCAGCAAAATAGGTCAGGGTCCAAATCAGCCCCAGCATTTT | CASKIGQGPNQPQHF
TRBD1 | TRBJ2-7 | TRBV5-6 | once | TGTGCCAGCAGCTTGATAGGGGGCTTGAGCTCCTACGAGCAGTACTTC | CASSLIGGLSSYEQYF
NA | TRBJ1-1 | TRBV15 | once | TGTGCCACCAGCAGAGATCCTGGCACCAACACTGAAGCTTTCTTT | CATSRDPGTNTEAFF
NA | TRBJ2-1 | TRBV5-1 | NA | TGCGCCAGCAGCCCGACTGGTAGCTCCTACAATGAGCAGTTCTTC | CASSPTGSSYNEQFF
NA | TRBJ2-2 | TRBV15 | once | TGTGCCACCGCGTACCAACGGACGAACACCGGGGAGCTGTTTTTT | CATAYQRTNTGELFF
NA | TRBJ1-2 | TRBV10-1 | few | TGCGCCAGCAGTGACTCATCCCACTATGGCTACACCTTC | CASSDSSHYGYTF
TRBD2 | TRBJ2-1 | TRBV4-3 | NA | TGCGCCAGCAGCCAAGATGCTGGCGGGGGCAATGAGCAGTTCTTC | CASSQDAGGGNEQFF
NA | TRBJ1-1 | TRBV25-1 | NA | TGTGCCAGCAAGGTTGCAGGGCGGGGGACTGAAGCTTTCTTT | CASKVAGRGTEAFF
NA | TRBJ1-5 | TRBV5-5 | NA | TGTGCCACCGACAGTGGGGATAGCAATCAGCCCCAGCATTTT | CATDSGDSNQPQHF
NA | TRBJ1-5 | TRBV30 | NA | TGTGCCTGGAGCCAGGGTGCCGGCAATCAGCCCCAGCATTTT | CAWSQGAGNQPQHF
NA | TRBJ2-7 | TRBV5-1 | NA | TGCGCCAGCAGCTCTACTAGCTACGAGCAGTACTTC | CASSSTSYEQYF
NA | TRBJ1-5 | TRBV4-1 | NA | TGCGCCAGCAGCGTCCGGGAGGTAGGTCAGCCCCAGCATTTT | CASSVREVGQPQHF
TRBD2 | TRBJ2-2 | TRBV11-2 | NA | TGTGCCAGCAGCCGCGCCACTAGCGGGGGGGGCGGGGAGCTGTTTTTT | CASSRATSGGGGELFF
NA | TRBJ1-4 | TRBV9 | NA | TGTGCCAGCAGCGTAGGACCCACGAATGAAAAACTGTTTTTT | CASSVGPTNEKLFF
NA | TRBJ2-1 | TRBV7-9 | NA | TGTGCCAGCAGCTGGGCTGGCAATGAGCAGTTCTTC | CASSWAGNEQFF
TRBD1 | TRBJ1-3 | TRBV7-9 | NA | TGTGCCAGCAGGACAGGGCTACTTGAAGGAAACACCATATATTTT | CASRTGLLEGNTIYF
NA | TRBJ1-1 | TRBV28 | NA | TGTGCCAGCAGTTCTCAGAAGCAGAACACTGAAGCTTTCTTT | CASSSQKQNTEAFF
NA | TRBJ1-1 | TRBV4-3 | NA | TGCGCCAGCAGCCCAACTAGGCTAAGGAGTGAAGCTTTCTTT | CASSPTRLRSEAFF
NA | TRBJ1-1 | TRBV25-1 | once | TGTGCCAGCAGTGAACCAAGAGGGGGGGACACTGAAGCTTTCTTT | CASSEPRGGDTEAFF
TRBD1 | TRBJ1-2 | TRBV6-5 | NA | TGTGCCAGCAGTCCCGGGACAGGGGCGTCGGGGGGCTACACCTTC | CASSPGTGASGGYTF
NA | TRBJ2-7 | TRBV30 | NA | TGTGCCTGGAGTGTGACCTATGGAAACTACGAGCAGTACTTC | CAWSVTYGNYEQYF
NA | TRBJ1-2 | TRBV29-1 | few | TGCAGCGTTGATTTCGATGGCTACACCTTC | CSVDFDGYTF
NA | TRBJ2-7 | TRBV12-3/TRBV12-4 | NA | TGTGCCAGCGGGGCGGCCGCCTACGAGCAGTACTTC | CASGAAAYEQYF